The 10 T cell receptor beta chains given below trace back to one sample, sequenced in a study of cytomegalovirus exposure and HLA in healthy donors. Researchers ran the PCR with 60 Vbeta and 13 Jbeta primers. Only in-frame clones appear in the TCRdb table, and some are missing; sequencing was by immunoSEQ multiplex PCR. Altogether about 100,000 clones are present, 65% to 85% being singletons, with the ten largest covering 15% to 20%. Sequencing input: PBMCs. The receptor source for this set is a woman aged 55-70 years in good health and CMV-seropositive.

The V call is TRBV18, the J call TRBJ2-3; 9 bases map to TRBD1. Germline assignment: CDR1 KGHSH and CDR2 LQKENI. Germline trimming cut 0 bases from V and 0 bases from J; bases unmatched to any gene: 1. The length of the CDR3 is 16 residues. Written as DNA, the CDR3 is TGTGCCAGCTCACCACCGGACAGGGGCAGCACAGATACGCAGTATTTT. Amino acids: CASSPPDRGSTDTQYF.

Here the CDR3 reads CASRGTVGETQYF. The CDR3 bases are TGTGCCAGCAGGGGGACAGTAGGAGAGACCCAGTACTTC. The rearrangement uses TRBV6-1 and TRBJ2-5, with 7 bases that match TRBD1. CDR3 length: 13 amino acids. Trimming took 6 bases from V and 4 from J; bases not matched to a gene: 5. CDR1 is MNHNS, CDR2 SASEGT, per germline.

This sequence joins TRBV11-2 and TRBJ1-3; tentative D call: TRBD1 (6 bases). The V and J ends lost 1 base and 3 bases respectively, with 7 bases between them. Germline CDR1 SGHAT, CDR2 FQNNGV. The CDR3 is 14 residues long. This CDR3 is CASSLGGGGNTIYF. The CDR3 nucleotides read TGTGCCAGCAGCTTAGGAGGGGGTGGAAACACCATATATTTT. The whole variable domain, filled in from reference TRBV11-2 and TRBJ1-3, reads EAGVAQSPRYKIIEKRQSVAFWCNPISGHATLYWYQQILGQGPKLLIQFQNNGVVDDSQLPKDRFSAERLKGVDSTLKIQPAKLEDSAVYLCASSLGGGGNTIYFGEGSWLTVV.

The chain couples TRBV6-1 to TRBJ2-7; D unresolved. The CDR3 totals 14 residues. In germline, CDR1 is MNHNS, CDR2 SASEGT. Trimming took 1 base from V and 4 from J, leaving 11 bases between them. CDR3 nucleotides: TGTGCCAGCAGTGAAGGTCTCAGAGGATACGAGCAGTACTTC. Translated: CASSEGLRGYEQYF.

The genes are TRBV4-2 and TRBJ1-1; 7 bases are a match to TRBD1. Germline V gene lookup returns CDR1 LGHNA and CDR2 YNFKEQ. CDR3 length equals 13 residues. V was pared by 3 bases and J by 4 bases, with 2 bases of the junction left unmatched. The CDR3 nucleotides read TGTGCCAGCAGCCACACAGGGGCCACTGAAGCTTTCTTT. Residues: CASSHTGATEAFF.

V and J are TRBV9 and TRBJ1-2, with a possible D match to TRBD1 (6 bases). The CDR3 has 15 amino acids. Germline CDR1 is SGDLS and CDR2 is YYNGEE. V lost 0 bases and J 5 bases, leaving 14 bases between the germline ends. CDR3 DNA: TGTGCCAGCAGCGTAGAGGGCAGGGGAGAGTATGGCTACACCTTC. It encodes CASSVEGRGEYGYTF. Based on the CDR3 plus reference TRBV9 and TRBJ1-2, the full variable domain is DSGVTQTPKHLITATGQRVTLRCSPRSGDLSVYWYQQSLDQGLQFLIQYYNGEERAKGNILERFSAQQFPDLHSELNLSSLELGDSALYFCASSVEGRGEYGYTFGSGTRLTVV.

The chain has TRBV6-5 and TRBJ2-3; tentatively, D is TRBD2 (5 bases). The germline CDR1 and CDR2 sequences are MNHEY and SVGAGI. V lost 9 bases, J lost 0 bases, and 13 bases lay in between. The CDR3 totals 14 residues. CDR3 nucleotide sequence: TGTGCCAGTCTCCCTCGCGGGAGCACAGATACGCAGTATTTT. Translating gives CASLPRGSTDTQYF.

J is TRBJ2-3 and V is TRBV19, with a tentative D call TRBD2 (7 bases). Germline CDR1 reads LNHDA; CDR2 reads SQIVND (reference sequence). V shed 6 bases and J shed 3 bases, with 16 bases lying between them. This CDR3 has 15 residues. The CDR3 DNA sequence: TGTGCCAGTAGGGGGGGGCTCGGTGGGACAGATACGCAGTATTTT. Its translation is CASRGGLGGTDTQYF.

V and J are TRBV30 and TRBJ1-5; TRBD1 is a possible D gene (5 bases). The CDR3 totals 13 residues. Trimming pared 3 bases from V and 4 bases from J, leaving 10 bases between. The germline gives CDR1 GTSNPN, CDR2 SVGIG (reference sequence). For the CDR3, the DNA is TGTGCCTGGAGAGGGGCAGGAAATCAGCCCCAGCATTTT. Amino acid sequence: CAWRGAGNQPQHF.

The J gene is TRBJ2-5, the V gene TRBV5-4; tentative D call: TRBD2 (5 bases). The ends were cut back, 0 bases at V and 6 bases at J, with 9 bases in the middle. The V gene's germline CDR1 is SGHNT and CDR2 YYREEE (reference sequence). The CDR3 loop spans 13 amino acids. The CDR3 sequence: CASSLEERQTQYF. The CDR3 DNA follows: TGTGCCAGCAGCTTGGAGGAGCGGCAGACCCAGTACTTC.